The T cell receptor (beta chain) described here comes from a study of human T cells and chemical hapten exposure. Study results and limitations: With DPC sensitization, TCRs exceeding 1 in 1000 frequency showed no change.

Using its own MiXCR run on the RACE reads, TCRdb lists one record per CDR3 protein. The sample consists of about 89,000 distinct CDR3 sequences, approximately 10% of them appearing once. The table lists this clonotype with a few counts. Its cognate antigen is unknown. Germline CDR1 is MDHEN and CDR2 is SYDVKM. V was pared by 5 bases and J by 4 bases, with 15 bases between. The CDR3 runs 16 residues. Described time point: patch test 2, 6 weeks after DPC sensitization. The treatment: therapeutic diphenylcyclopropenone sensitization with weekly scalp DPC. The sequenced sample was whole blood, obtained in connection with sensitization to the hapten diphenylcyclopropenone (DPC). This TCR came from a middle-aged man with alopecia areata. Some clones in this sample may be carry-over from other donors' samples. The chain joins TRBV28 to TRBJ2-6, with a tentative D call TRBD2 (6 bases). CDR3 sequence reads: CASSTEGLVGANVLTF. The DNA for the CDR3 is TGTGCCAGCAGTACGGAGGGACTGGTGGGGGCCAACGTCCTGACTTTC.